Listed below are T cell receptor beta chains from one sample, sequenced in a study of CD8 T cells in ankylosing spondylitis. Each CDR3 protein is one row after TCRdb ran MiXCR on the 5' RACE reads. The sample carries approximately 500,000 distinct CDR3 sequences, about an eighth recorded once. Sequences were obtained from blood, either unsorted or a sorted T cell fraction (not recorded which). These TCRs come from a male donor with ankylosing spondylitis. Both conserved end residues are part of each CDR3. A D gene is named only where the DNA matches it firmly. The size field is filled for only some rows; it gives once, few, many or a size class.

cdr3_nt: TGTGCCAGCAGCCGTCGGTCCGGGGAGGGCTCAGATACGCAGTATTTT
cdr3_aa: CASSRRSGEGSDTQYF
j_call: TRBJ2-3
v_call: TRBV7-9
clone_size: many
d_call: TRBD2

cdr3_nt: TGCGCCAGCAGCTTGGGGTCAGTTGAAGAGACCCAGTACTTC
cdr3_aa: CASSLGSVEETQYF
j_call: TRBJ2-5
v_call: TRBV5-1
clone_size: .
d_call: .

cdr3_nt: TGTGCCAGCTCACCCAGGCAGCGCCTAGCCAAAAACATTCAGTACTTC
cdr3_aa: CASSPRQRLAKNIQYF
j_call: TRBJ2-4
v_call: TRBV18
clone_size: few
d_call: .

cdr3_nt: TGCGCCAGCAGCTTGGACAGGTCCTACTCTGGAAACACCATATATTTT
cdr3_aa: CASSLDRSYSGNTIYF
j_call: TRBJ1-3
v_call: TRBV5-1
clone_size: many
d_call: .

cdr3_nt: TGCGCCAGCAGACCGGGACTAGCGGGAGGTATTCCCGGGGAGCTGTTTTTT
cdr3_aa: CASRPGLAGGIPGELFF
j_call: TRBJ2-2
v_call: TRBV5-1
clone_size: many
d_call: TRBD2

cdr3_nt: TGTGCCAGCAGCCTCCTCCTAGCGGGGGACACAGATACGCAGTATTTT
cdr3_aa: CASSLLLAGDTDTQYF
j_call: TRBJ2-3
v_call: TRBV11-1
clone_size: few
d_call: TRBD2

cdr3_nt: TGTGCCAGCAGTTACTGGGAGCGCGGGCAGTTCTTC
cdr3_aa: CASSYWERGQFF
j_call: TRBJ2-1
v_call: TRBV6-2/TRBV6-3
clone_size: few
d_call: .

cdr3_nt: TGTGCCAGCAGTCCAACGACAGGGATTTGGATTCAGTACTTC
cdr3_aa: CASSPTTGIWIQYF
j_call: TRBJ2-4
v_call: TRBV28
clone_size: many
d_call: TRBD1

cdr3_nt: TGTGCCAGCAGTTCGATTGGGACAGGGACTACCCGCGCTTTCTTT
cdr3_aa: CASSSIGTGTTRAFF
j_call: TRBJ1-1
v_call: TRBV7-8
clone_size: few
d_call: TRBD1

cdr3_nt: TGTCCCAGCAGCTGGAGGACAGACCAAGAGACCCAGTACTTC
cdr3_aa: CPSSWRTDQETQYF
j_call: TRBJ2-5
v_call: TRBV7-8
clone_size: .
d_call: .

cdr3_nt: TGTGCCAGTCGACAGGATGGAAACACCGGGGAGCTGTTTTTT
cdr3_aa: CASRQDGNTGELFF
j_call: TRBJ2-2
v_call: TRBV7-7
clone_size: few
d_call: .

cdr3_nt: TGCAGTGCTCATTCGGACATTTACACTGAAGCTTTCTTT
cdr3_aa: CSAHSDIYTEAFF
j_call: TRBJ1-1
v_call: TRBV20-1
clone_size: few
d_call: .

cdr3_nt: TGTGCCAGCAGCTTTGGACAGGGAAATTCACCCCTCCACTTT
cdr3_aa: CASSFGQGNSPLHF
j_call: TRBJ1-6
v_call: TRBV7-2
clone_size: many
d_call: TRBD1

cdr3_nt: TGTGCCAGCAGCTTATTCCCTACTAGCGGGAGAGGAGATACGCAGTATTTT
cdr3_aa: CASSLFPTSGRGDTQYF
j_call: TRBJ2-3
v_call: TRBV7-7
clone_size: few
d_call: TRBD2

cdr3_nt: TGTGCCAGCAGCAGTTCCGGACGGAGCAATCAGCCCCAGCATTTT
cdr3_aa: CASSSSGRSNQPQHF
j_call: TRBJ1-5
v_call: TRBV27
clone_size: few
d_call: .

cdr3_nt: TGTGCCAGTAGCCCGGGATTCTACAATGAGCAGTTCTTC
cdr3_aa: CASSPGFYNEQFF
j_call: TRBJ2-1
v_call: TRBV19
clone_size: few
d_call: .

cdr3_nt: TGTGCCAGCAGTCCAAATGGGCGGAACGCGAACACCGGGGAGCTGTTTTTT
cdr3_aa: CASSPNGRNANTGELFF
j_call: TRBJ2-2
v_call: TRBV27
clone_size: .
d_call: .

cdr3_nt: TGCAGTGCCCGCTGGGACGGCACAGATACGCAGTATTTT
cdr3_aa: CSARWDGTDTQYF
j_call: TRBJ2-3
v_call: TRBV20-1
clone_size: few
d_call: .

cdr3_nt: TGCGCCAGCAGCTCCGCCCTAGACTATGGCTACACCTTC
cdr3_aa: CASSSALDYGYTF
j_call: TRBJ1-2
v_call: TRBV5-1
clone_size: few
d_call: .

cdr3_nt: TGTGCCAGTAGTATCGGCCGGGACGGTTACGAGCAGTACTTC
cdr3_aa: CASSIGRDGYEQYF
j_call: TRBJ2-7
v_call: TRBV19
clone_size: few
d_call: .

cdr3_nt: TGCAGTGCTAGAGCTCTGTTGAATCAGCCCCAGCATTTT
cdr3_aa: CSARALLNQPQHF
j_call: TRBJ1-5
v_call: TRBV20-1
clone_size: many
d_call: .

cdr3_nt: TGTGCCAGCGGACAGGGGGCGTTCTTGGGGGAGCAGTACTTC
cdr3_aa: CASGQGAFLGEQYF
j_call: TRBJ2-7
v_call: TRBV5-5
clone_size: .
d_call: TRBD1

cdr3_nt: TGTGCCAGCAGTGAATCCACGGGACTGTACAATGAGCAGTTCTTC
cdr3_aa: CASSESTGLYNEQFF
j_call: TRBJ2-1
v_call: TRBV6-1
clone_size: .
d_call: .

cdr3_nt: TGCGCCAGCAGTCCACAGGGGGTGGACACAGATACGCAGTATTTT
cdr3_aa: CASSPQGVDTDTQYF
j_call: TRBJ2-3
v_call: TRBV5-1
clone_size: few
d_call: TRBD1

cdr3_nt: TGTGCCAGCACCTCCCCGCGTCTGGATCGCTACGAGCAGTACTTC
cdr3_aa: CASTSPRLDRYEQYF
j_call: TRBJ2-7
v_call: TRBV6-1
clone_size: few
d_call: .

cdr3_nt: TGTGCCAGCAGATCGATCGGGACAGGGCTATATGAGCAGTTCTTC
cdr3_aa: CASRSIGTGLYEQFF
j_call: TRBJ2-1
v_call: TRBV28
clone_size: .
d_call: TRBD1

cdr3_nt: TGTGCCAGCAGCCTGGGGCTAGCGGGAGACGGTGAGCAGTTCTTC
cdr3_aa: CASSLGLAGDGEQFF
j_call: TRBJ2-1
v_call: TRBV11-2
clone_size: few
d_call: TRBD2

cdr3_nt: TGTGCCATCACCTTCGACACTGAAGCTTTCTTT
cdr3_aa: CAITFDTEAFF
j_call: TRBJ1-1
v_call: TRBV10-3
clone_size: .
d_call: .

cdr3_nt: TGTGCCAGCAGCTTAGCTTGGAGAAACAATGAGCAGTTCTTC
cdr3_aa: CASSLAWRNNEQFF
j_call: TRBJ2-1
v_call: TRBV7-2
clone_size: few
d_call: .

cdr3_nt: TGTGCCAGCACCCATGGGGTTCCGGCCAATCAGCCCCAGCATTTT
cdr3_aa: CASTHGVPANQPQHF
j_call: TRBJ1-5
v_call: TRBV12-3/TRBV12-4
clone_size: .
d_call: .

cdr3_nt: TGTGCCAGCAGCCTCGGGAGCCAGCCCCAGCATTTT
cdr3_aa: CASSLGSQPQHF
j_call: TRBJ1-5
v_call: TRBV7-9
clone_size: .
d_call: .

cdr3_nt: TGTGCCAGCAGCTCCCCGTCGGGGGTGGGGGATACGCAGTATTTT
cdr3_aa: CASSSPSGVGDTQYF
j_call: TRBJ2-3
v_call: TRBV7-2
clone_size: few
d_call: .

cdr3_nt: TGCGCCAGCTCCCGACAGGCTACCCAAGAGACCCAGTACTTC
cdr3_aa: CASSRQATQETQYF
j_call: TRBJ2-5
v_call: TRBV10-2
clone_size: few
d_call: .

cdr3_nt: TGCAGTGCTAGCGGTGGGGCTGGGGCCAACGTCCTGACTTTC
cdr3_aa: CSASGGAGANVLTF
j_call: TRBJ2-6
v_call: TRBV20-1
clone_size: few
d_call: .

cdr3_nt: TGTGCCACCAGCTATTACCGCAGCGGGAGTGACAATGAGCAGTTCTTC
cdr3_aa: CATSYYRSGSDNEQFF
j_call: TRBJ2-1
v_call: TRBV15
clone_size: few
d_call: TRBD2

cdr3_nt: TGTGCCAGCAGCGGAACTGGGCCCTATGGCTACACCTTC
cdr3_aa: CASSGTGPYGYTF
j_call: TRBJ1-2
v_call: TRBV11-2
clone_size: .
d_call: .

cdr3_nt: TGTGCCAGCAGCCAACGTCCGGGACAGGGGGAGACTGAAGCTTTCTTT
cdr3_aa: CASSQRPGQGETEAFF
j_call: TRBJ1-1
v_call: TRBV4-2
clone_size: few
d_call: TRBD1

cdr3_nt: TGCAGTGCCGCTCGGTCACCGAGAGTCGAAAAACTGTTTTTT
cdr3_aa: CSAARSPRVEKLFF
j_call: TRBJ1-4
v_call: TRBV20-1
clone_size: few
d_call: .

cdr3_nt: TGCGCCAGCAGCTCGTTGACGGGAGACTCAGGAGCAAATGAGCAGTTCTTC
cdr3_aa: CASSSLTGDSGANEQFF
j_call: TRBJ2-1
v_call: TRBV5-1
clone_size: .
d_call: .

cdr3_nt: TGTGCCACCAGCAGAGAGATAAGGACAGGAGCCCAAGAGACCCAGTACTTC
cdr3_aa: CATSREIRTGAQETQYF
j_call: TRBJ2-5
v_call: TRBV15
clone_size: many
d_call: TRBD1

cdr3_nt: TGTGCCAGCAGTGCCGGGACAGGGGATGGTCAGCCCCAGCATTTT
cdr3_aa: CASSAGTGDGQPQHF
j_call: TRBJ1-5
v_call: TRBV12-3/TRBV12-4
clone_size: few
d_call: TRBD1

cdr3_nt: TGCGCCAGCAGCTTGCAACAGGGGTCTACTGAAGCTTTCTTT
cdr3_aa: CASSLQQGSTEAFF
j_call: TRBJ1-1
v_call: TRBV5-1
clone_size: .
d_call: TRBD1

cdr3_nt: TGTGCCAGCAGTTACTCTCCCGGGACGGTGGTGGGCTATGGCTACACCTTC
cdr3_aa: CASSYSPGTVVGYGYTF
j_call: TRBJ1-2
v_call: TRBV6-5
clone_size: .
d_call: .

cdr3_nt: TGCGCCAGCAGTGAGTCCAGGTATCAGCCCCAGCATTTT
cdr3_aa: CASSESRYQPQHF
j_call: TRBJ1-5
v_call: TRBV10-1
clone_size: many
d_call: .

cdr3_nt: TGTGCCAGCAGTGGGATTCGGACTCTTTCTGGAAACACCATATATTTT
cdr3_aa: CASSGIRTLSGNTIYF
j_call: TRBJ1-3
v_call: TRBV2
clone_size: .
d_call: .

cdr3_nt: TGTGCCAGCAGCGGACAAGGGTGGGGGGTGTCTCCAAACAATGAGCAGTTCTTC
cdr3_aa: CASSGQGWGVSPNNEQFF
j_call: TRBJ2-1
v_call: TRBV13
clone_size: few
d_call: .